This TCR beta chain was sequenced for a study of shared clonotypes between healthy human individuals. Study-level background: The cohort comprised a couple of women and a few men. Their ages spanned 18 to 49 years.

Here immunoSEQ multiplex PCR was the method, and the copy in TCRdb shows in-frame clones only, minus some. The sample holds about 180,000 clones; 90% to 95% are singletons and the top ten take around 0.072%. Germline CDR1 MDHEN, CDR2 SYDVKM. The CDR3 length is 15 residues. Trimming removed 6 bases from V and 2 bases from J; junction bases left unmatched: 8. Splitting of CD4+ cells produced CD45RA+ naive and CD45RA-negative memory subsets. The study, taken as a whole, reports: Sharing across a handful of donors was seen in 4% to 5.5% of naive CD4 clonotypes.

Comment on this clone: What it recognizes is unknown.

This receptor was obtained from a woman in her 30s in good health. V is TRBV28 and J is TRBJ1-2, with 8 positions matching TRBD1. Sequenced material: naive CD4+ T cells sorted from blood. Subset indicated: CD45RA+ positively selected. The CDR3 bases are TGTGCCAGCAGGCTGACAGGGGATCTAAACTATGGCTACACCTTC. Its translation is CASRLTGDLNYGYTF.